These T cell receptor beta chains were read from a single sample in a study of T cells in Graves' hyperthyroidism and ophthalmopathy. TCRdb re-called the multiplex PCR reads through MiXCR, storing one row per CDR3 protein. Seen here are 530,000 or so distinct CDR3 sequences, roughly a quarter observed once, and the top ten hold around 11%. Sequencing used blood. These TCRs come from a woman aged 25 to 45 with Graves' ophthalmopathy. Each CDR3 is given with its conserved first and last residue. A D gene is named only where the DNA matches it firmly. Only part of the rows carry a size: once, few, many, or a class if the clone is expanded.

j_call d_call v_call clone_size cdr3_nt cdr3_aa
TRBJ2-7 TRBD1 TRBV6-1 - TGTGCCAGCAGACGCACCGCCGGGACAGTGAGCTCCTACGAGCAGTACTTC CASRRTAGTVSSYEQYF
TRBJ1-6 - TRBV19 many TGTGCCAGTAGCCTGACAGGCGTTAATTCACCCCTCCACTTT CASSLTGVNSPLHF
TRBJ1-2 TRBD1 TRBV27 many TGTGCCAGCAGCGCGGAGACAGGGGGTTATGGCTACACCTTC CASSAETGGYGYTF
TRBJ1-1 TRBD1 TRBV7-9 few TGTGCCAGCAGCTTAGGACAGGGGATGGGCACTGAAGCTTTCTTT CASSLGQGMGTEAFF
TRBJ2-7 TRBD1 TRBV20-1 - TGCAGTGCTCCCGCCGGGACAGGGGGCTTCTACGAGCAGTACTTC CSAPAGTGGFYEQYF
TRBJ1-1 - TRBV20-1 many TGCAGTGGCACGACCAGAGCCAACACTGAAGCTTTCTTT CSGTTRANTEAFF
TRBJ2-7 - TRBV7-9 - TGTGCCAGCAGACCGCGGTCGGGGGCGGGGGAGCAGTACTTC CASRPRSGAGEQYF
TRBJ1-5 TRBD1 TRBV12-3/TRBV12-4 - TGTGCCAGCAGTACCCAAGGGACAGGGGGCCTAAGCAATCAGCCCCAGCATTTT CASSTQGTGGLSNQPQHF
TRBJ2-2 TRBD2 TRBV27 many TGTGCCAGCAGTCTTAGCGGGGGGCCCCTCCTACTAATCGGGGAGCTGTTTTTT CASSLSGGPLLLIGELFF
TRBJ2-7 TRBD1 TRBV6-1 many TGTGCCAGCAGTGGTTTACAGGGGCCCTCGAGCTCCTACGAGCAGTGCTTC CASSGLQGPSSSYEQCF